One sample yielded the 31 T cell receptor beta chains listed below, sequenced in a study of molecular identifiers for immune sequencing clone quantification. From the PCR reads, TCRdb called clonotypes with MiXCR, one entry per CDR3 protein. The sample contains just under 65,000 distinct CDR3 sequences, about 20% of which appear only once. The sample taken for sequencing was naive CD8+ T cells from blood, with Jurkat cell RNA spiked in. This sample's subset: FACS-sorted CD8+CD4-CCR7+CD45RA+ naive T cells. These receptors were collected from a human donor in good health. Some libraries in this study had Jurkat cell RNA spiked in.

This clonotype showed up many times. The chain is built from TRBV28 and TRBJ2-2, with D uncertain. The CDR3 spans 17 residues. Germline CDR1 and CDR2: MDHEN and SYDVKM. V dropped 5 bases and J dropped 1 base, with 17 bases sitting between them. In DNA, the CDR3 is TGTGCCAGCAGTCCACCCCCGGGCACGCAGAACACCGGGGAGCTGTTTTTT. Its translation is CASSPPPGTQNTGELFF.

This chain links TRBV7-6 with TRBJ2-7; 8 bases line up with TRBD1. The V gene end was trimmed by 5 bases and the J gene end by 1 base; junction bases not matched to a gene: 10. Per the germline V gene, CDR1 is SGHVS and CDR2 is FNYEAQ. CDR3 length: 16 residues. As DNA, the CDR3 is TGTGCCAGCAGCCCAGATAACGGACAGGGTTCCTACGAGCAGTACTTC. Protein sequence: CASSPDNGQGSYEQYF.

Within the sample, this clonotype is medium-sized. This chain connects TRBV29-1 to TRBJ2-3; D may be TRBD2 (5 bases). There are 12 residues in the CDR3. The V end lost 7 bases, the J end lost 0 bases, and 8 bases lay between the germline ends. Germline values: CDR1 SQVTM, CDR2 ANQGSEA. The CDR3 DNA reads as TGCAGCGCTGAGGGTAGCACAGATACGCAGTATTTT. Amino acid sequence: CSAEGSTDTQYF.

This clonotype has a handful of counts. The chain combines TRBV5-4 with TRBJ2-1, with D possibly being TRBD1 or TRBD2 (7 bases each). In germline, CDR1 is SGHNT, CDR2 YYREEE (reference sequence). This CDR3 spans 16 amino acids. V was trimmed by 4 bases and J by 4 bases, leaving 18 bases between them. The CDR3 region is CASSPLQGGDYNEQFF. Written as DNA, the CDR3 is TGTGCCAGCAGCCCCCTCCAGGGGGGGGATTACAATGAGCAGTTCTTC.

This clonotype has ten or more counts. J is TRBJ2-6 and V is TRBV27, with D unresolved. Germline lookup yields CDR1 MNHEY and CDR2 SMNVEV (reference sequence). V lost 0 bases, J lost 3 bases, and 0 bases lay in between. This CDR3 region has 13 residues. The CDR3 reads CASSLSGANVLTF. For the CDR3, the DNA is TGTGCCAGCAGTTTATCTGGGGCCAACGTCCTGACTTTC.

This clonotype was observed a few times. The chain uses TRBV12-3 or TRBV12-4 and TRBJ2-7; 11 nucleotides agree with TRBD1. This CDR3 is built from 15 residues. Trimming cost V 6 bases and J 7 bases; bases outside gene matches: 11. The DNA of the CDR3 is TGTGCCAGCAGAGGCGGACAGGGGGCGATTCGGGAGCAGTACTTC. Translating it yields CASRGGQGAIREQYF.

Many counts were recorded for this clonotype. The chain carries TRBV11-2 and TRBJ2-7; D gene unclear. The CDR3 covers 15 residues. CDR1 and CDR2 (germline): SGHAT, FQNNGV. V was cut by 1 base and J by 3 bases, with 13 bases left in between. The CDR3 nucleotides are TGTGCCAGCAGCTTAGTAGGTGGGCTCAGCTACGAGCAGTACTTC. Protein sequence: CASSLVGGLSYEQYF.

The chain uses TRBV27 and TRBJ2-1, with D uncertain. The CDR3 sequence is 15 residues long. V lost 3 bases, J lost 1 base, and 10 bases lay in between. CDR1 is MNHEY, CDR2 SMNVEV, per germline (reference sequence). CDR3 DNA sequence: TGTGCCAGCAGTTTTAATCCTGGATCCTACAATGAGCAGTTCTTC. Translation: CASSFNPGSYNEQFF.

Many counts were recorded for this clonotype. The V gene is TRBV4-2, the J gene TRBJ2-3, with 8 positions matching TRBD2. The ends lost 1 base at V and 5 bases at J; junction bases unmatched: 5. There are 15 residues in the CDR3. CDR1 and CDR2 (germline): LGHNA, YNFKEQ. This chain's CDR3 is CASSQVTSAGDTQYF. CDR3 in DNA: TGTGCCAGCAGCCAAGTGACTAGCGCCGGAGATACGCAGTATTTT.

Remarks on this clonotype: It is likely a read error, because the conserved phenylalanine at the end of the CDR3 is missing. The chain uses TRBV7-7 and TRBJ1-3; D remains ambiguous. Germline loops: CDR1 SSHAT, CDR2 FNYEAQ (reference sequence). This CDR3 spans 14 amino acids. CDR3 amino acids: CASSRGLGTDTIYL. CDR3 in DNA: TGTGCTAGCAGCCGAGGTTTGGGAACAGACACCATATATCTT.

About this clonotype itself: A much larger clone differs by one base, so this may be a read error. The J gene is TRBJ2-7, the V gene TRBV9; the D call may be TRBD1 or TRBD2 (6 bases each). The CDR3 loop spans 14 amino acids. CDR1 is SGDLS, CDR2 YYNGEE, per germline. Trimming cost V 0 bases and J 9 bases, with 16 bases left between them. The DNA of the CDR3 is TGTGCCAGCAGCGTAGAAGGGGGGCGTAACGGGCAGTACTTC. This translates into CASSVEGGRNGQYF.

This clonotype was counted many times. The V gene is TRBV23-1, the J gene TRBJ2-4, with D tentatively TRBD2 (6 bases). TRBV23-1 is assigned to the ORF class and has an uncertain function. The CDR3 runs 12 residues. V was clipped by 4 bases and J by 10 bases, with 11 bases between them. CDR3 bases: TGCGCCAGCAGTCCCGGGGGACGGATTCAGTACTTC. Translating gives CASSPGGRIQYF.

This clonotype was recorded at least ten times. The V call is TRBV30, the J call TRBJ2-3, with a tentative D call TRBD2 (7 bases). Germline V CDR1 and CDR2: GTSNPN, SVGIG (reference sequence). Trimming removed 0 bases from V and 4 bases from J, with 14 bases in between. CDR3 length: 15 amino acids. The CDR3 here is CAWSVLGAGADTQYF. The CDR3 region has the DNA TGTGCCTGGAGTGTACTGGGGGCGGGGGCAGATACGCAGTATTTT.

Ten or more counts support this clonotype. In DNA form, the CDR3 reads TGTGCCAGCAGCCAAGAGGTAGCGGGGGGGACAGATACGCAGTATTTT. Amino acid sequence: CASSQEVAGGTDTQYF. The V gene is TRBV3-1, the J gene TRBJ2-3, with 11 bases matching TRBD2. CDR1 LGHDT and CDR2 YNNKEL come from the germline V gene (reference sequence). The CDR3 runs 16 residues. The V segment lost 0 bases and the J segment 3 bases; nucleotides outside the gene matches: 2.

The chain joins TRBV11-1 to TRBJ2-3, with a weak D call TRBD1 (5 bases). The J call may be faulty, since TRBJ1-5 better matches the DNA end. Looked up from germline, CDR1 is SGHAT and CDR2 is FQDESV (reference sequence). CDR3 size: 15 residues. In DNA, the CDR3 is TGTGCCAGCAGCTTAGAGGGACTAGTCACAGATACGCAGCATTTT. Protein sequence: CASSLEGLVTDTQHF.

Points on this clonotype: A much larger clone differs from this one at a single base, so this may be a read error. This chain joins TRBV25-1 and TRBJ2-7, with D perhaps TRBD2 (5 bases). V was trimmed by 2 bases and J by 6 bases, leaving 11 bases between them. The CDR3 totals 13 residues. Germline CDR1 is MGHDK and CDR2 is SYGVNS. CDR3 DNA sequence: TGTGCCAGCAGTGAAGGCGGGTTGTGCGAGCAGTACTTC. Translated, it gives CASSEGGLCEQYF.

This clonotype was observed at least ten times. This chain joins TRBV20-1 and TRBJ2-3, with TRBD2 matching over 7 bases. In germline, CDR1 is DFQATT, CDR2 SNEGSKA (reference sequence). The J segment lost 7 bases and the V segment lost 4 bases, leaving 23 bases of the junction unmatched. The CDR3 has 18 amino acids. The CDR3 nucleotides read TGCAGTGCTACCCAGCAATCGTACAGCGGGACCCACACGAATACGCAGTATTTT. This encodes CSATQQSYSGTHTNTQYF.

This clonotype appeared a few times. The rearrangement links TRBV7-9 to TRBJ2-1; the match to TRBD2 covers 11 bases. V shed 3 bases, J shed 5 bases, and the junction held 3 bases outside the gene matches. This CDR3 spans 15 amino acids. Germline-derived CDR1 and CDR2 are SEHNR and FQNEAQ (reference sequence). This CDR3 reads CASSLTTSGDNEQFF. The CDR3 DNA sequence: TGTGCCAGCAGCTTGACGACTAGCGGGGACAATGAGCAGTTCTTC.

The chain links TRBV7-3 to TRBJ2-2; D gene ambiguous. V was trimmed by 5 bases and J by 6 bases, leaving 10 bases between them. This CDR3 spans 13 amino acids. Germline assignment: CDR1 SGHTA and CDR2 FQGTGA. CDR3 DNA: TGTGCCAGCAGCCGACCCGGGCCCGGGGAGCTGTTTTTT. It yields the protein CASSRPGPGELFF.

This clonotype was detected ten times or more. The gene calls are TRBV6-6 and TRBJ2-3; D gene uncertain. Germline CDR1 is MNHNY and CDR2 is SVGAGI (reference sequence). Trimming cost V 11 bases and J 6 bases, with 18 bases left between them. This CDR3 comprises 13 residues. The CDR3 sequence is CAGAAHSGDTQYF. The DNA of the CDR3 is TGTGCCGGCGCCGCGCACTCTGGGGATACGCAGTATTTT.

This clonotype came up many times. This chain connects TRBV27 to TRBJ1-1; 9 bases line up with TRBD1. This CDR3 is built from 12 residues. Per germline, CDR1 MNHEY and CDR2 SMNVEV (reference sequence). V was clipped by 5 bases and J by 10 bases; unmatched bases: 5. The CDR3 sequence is CASSTGQGRAFF. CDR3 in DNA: TGTGCCAGCAGTACGGGACAGGGAAGAGCTTTCTTT.

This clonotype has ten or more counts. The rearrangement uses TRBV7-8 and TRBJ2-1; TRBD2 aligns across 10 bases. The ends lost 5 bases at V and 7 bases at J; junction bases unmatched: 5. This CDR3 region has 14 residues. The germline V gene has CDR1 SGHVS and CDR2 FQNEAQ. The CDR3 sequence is CASSPGLAANEQFF. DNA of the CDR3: TGTGCCAGCAGCCCTGGACTAGCGGCTAATGAGCAGTTCTTC.

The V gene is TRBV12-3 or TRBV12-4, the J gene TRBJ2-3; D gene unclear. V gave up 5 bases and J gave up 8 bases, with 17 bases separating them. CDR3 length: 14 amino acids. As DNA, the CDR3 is TGTGCCAGCAGTCACAGCCTCCATGTGTCTACGCAGTATTTT. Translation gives CASSHSLHVSTQYF.

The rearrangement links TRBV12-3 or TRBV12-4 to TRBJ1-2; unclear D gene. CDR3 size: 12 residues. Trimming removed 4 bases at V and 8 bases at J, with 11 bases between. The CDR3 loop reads CASSWVGEGYTF. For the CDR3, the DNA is TGTGCCAGCAGTTGGGTTGGAGAGGGCTACACCTTC.

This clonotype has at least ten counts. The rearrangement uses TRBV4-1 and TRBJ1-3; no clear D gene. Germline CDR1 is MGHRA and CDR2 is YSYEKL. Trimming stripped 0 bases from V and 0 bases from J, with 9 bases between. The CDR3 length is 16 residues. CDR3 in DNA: TGCGCCAGCAGCCAAGATCCAGTGATCTCTGGAAACACCATATATTTT. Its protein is CASSQDPVISGNTIYF.

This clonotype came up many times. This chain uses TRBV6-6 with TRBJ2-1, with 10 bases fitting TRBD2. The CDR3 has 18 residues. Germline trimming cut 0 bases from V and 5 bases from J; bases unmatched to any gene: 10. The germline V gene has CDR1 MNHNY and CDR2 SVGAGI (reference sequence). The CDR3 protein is CASSYSNLAGVSNNEQFF. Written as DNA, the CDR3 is TGTGCCAGCAGTTACTCGAACCTAGCGGGAGTGTCAAACAATGAGCAGTTCTTC.

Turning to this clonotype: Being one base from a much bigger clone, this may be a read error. For the CDR3, the DNA is TGTGCCGGCAGGGGAGCCTTTAATGAAAAACTGTTTTTT. Translated: CAGRGAFNEKLFF. The genes are TRBV27 and TRBJ1-4; TRBD1 might be the D (6 bases). The CDR3 contains 13 residues. Germline assignment: CDR1 MNHEY and CDR2 SMNVEV (reference sequence).

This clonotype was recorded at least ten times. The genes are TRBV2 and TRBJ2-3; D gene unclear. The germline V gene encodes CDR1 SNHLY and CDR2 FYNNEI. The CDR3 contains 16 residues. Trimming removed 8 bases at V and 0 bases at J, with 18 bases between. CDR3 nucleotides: TGTGCCAGCCCACCCGAGGAGACTTCTAGCACAGATACGCAGTATTTT. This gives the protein CASPPEETSSTDTQYF.

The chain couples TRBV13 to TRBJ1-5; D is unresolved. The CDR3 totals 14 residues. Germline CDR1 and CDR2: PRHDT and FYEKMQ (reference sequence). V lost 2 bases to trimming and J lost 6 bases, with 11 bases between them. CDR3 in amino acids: CASSLHSTVQPQHF. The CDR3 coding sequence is TGTGCCAGCAGCTTACACAGCACGGTTCAGCCCCAGCATTTT.

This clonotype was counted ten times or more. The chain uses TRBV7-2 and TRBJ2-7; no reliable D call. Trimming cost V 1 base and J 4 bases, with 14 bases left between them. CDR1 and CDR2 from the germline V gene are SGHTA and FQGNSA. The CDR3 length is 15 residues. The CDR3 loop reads CASSLEVAGWYEQYF. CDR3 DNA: TGTGCCAGCAGCTTAGAGGTAGCCGGGTGGTACGAGCAGTACTTC.

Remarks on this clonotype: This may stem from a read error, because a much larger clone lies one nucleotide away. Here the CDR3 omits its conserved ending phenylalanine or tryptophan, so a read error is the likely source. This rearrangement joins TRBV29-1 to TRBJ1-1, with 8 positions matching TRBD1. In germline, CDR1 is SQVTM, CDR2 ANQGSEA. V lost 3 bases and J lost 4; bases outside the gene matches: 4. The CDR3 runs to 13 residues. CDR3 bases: TGCAGCGTTGATGCGGACAGGGCCACTGAAGCTTTCTCT. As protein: CSVDADRATEAFS.